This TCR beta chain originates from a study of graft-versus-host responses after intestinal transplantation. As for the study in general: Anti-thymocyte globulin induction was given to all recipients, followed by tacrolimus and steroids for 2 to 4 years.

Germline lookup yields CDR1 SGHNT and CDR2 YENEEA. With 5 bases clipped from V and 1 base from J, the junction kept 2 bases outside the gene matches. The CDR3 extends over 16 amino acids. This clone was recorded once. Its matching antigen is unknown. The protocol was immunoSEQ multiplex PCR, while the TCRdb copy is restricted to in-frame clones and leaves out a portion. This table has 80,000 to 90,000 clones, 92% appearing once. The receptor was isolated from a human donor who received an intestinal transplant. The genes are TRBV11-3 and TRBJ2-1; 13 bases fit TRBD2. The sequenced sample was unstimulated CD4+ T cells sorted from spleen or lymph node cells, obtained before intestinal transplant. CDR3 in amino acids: CASSQGLAGSYNEQFF. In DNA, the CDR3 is TGTGCCAGCAGCCAGGGACTAGCGGGGTCCTACAATGAGCAGTTCTTC.